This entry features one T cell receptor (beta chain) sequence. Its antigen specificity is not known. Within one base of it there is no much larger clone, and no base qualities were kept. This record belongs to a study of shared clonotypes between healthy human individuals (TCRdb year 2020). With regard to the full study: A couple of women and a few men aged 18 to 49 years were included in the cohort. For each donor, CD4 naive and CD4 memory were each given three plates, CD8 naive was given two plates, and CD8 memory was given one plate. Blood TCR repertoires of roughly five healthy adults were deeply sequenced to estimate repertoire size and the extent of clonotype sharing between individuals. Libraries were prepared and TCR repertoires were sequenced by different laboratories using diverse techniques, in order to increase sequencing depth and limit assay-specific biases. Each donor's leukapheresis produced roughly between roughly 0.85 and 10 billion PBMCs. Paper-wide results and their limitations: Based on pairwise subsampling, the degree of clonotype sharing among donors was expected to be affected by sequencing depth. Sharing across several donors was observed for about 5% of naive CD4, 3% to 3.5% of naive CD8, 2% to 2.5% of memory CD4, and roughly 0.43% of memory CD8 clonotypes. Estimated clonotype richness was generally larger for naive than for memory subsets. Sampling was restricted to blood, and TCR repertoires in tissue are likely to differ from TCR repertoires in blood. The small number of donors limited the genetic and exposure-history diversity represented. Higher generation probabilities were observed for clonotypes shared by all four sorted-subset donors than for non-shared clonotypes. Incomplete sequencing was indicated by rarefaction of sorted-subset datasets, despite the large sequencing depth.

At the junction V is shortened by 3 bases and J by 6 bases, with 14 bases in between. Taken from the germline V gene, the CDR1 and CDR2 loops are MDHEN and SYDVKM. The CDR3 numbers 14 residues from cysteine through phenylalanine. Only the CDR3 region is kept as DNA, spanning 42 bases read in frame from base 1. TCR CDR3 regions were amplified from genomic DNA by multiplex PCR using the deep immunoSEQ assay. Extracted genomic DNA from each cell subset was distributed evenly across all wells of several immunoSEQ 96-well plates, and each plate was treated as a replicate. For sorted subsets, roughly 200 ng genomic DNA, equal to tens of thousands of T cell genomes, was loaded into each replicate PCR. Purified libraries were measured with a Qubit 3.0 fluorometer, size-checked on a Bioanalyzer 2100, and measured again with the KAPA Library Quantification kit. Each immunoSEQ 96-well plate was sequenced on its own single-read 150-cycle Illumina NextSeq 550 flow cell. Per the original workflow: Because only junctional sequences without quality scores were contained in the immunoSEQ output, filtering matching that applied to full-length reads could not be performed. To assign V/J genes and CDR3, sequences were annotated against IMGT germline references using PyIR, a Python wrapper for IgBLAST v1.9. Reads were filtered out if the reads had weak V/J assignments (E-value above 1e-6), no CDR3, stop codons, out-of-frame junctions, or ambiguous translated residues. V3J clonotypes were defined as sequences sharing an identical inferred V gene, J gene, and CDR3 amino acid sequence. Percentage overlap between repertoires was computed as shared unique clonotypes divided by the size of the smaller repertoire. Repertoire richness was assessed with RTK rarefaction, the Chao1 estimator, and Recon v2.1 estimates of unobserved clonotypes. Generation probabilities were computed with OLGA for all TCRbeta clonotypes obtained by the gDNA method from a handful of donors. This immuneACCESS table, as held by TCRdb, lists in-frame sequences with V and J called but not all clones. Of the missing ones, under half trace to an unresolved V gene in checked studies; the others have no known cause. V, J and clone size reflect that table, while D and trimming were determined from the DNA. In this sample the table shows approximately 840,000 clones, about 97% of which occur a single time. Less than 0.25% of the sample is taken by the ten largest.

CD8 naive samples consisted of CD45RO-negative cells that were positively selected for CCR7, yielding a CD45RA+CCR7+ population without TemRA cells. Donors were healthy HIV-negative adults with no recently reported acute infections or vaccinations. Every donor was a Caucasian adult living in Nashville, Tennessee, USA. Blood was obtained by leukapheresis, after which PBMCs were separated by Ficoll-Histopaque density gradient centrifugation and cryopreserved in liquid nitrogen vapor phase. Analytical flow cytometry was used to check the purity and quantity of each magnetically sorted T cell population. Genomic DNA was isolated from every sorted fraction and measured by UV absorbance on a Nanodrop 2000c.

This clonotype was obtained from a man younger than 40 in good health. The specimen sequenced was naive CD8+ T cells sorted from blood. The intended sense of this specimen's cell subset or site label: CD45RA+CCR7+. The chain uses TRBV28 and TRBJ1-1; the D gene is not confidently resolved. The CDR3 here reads CASSFPEGDAEAFF. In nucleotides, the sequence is TGTGCCAGCAGTTTCCCTGAGGGCGACGCTGAAGCTTTCTTT.